This T cell receptor beta chain is drawn from a study of T cell responses to AZD1222 COVID-19 vaccine. Study conclusions and caveats: Repertoires were obtained only post-peak T cell response. Clonal diversity was possibly underestimated, and the donors were mostly white British, with more females. The breadth and depth of Spike-specific TCRs increased once two AZD1222 doses had been given.

On this clone: Its antigen is undetermined.

The assay was immunoSEQ multiplex PCR, and TCRdb's table has in-frame clones only and misses some. The sample gives 54,000 or so clones, roughly 85% of which show up once; about 3.9% is in the top ten. This CDR3 has 13 amino acids. Trimming removed 5 bases from V and 6 bases from J, with 11 bases in between. In germline, CDR1 is SGHRS, CDR2 YFSETQ. This sequence joins TRBV5-1 and TRBJ2-2; D not certain. The sequence derives from an adult in good health. Source: peripheral blood, taken on day 0 of AZD1222 vaccination. As DNA, the CDR3 is TGCGCCAGCAGTACCGTCCCATCCGGGGAGCTGTTTTTT. Translation gives CASSTVPSGELFF.